This TCR beta chain was documented in a study of cytomegalovirus exposure and HLA in healthy donors. Study observations and caveats: What was likely a sequencing artifact was a cluster of highly shared sequence variants. Generally TCR sequences proved uncommon, though certain public TCRs appeared in numerous donors. The investigators catalogued 160 or so TCR beta chains as cytomegalovirus-associated.

The PCR had 60 Vbeta and 13 Jbeta primers. Only in-frame clones appear in the TCRdb table, and some are missing; sequencing was by immunoSEQ multiplex PCR. In the table there are under 200,000 clones, 65% to 70% of which are singletons. This clone appeared a few times. The antigen remains unidentified. Germline CDR1 is MNHEY and CDR2 is SMNVEV (reference sequence). The ends were cut back, 8 bases at V and 1 base at J, with 8 bases in the middle. The CDR3 has 12 residues. This clonotype was obtained from a woman younger than 35 in good health and CMV-seropositive. The source material was PBMCs. The chain uses TRBV27 and TRBJ1-1; no firm D call. The chain's CDR3 is CASSKWNTEAFF. The CDR3 nucleotides are TGTGCCAGCTCTAAATGGAACACTGAAGCTTTCTTT.